Listed below are T cell receptor beta chains from one sample, sequenced in a study of T cell clones after liver transplantation. Clones were read by immunoSEQ multiplex PCR, and TCRdb kept only the in-frame ones, dropping some. Here the sample spans about 33,000 clones, around 95% being singletons. Source: CD8+ T cells from blood, taken 12 months after liver transplant. The receptor source for this set is a human patient who received a liver transplant. Some T cells may have originated in the graft donor. The conserved cysteine and the conserved F or W are not part of the CDR3 here. Each record gives: J gene, V gene, CDR3 protein.

TRBJ2-2,TRBV2,ASSLNGLAGDETGELF
TRBJ2-1,TRBV7-8,ASSYLAGSYNEQF
TRBJ2-3,TRBV29-1,SVAGLAGTDTQY
TRBJ2-7,TRBV7-6,AQQGRSSYEQY
TRBJ2-1,TRBV9,ASSVVGVNYNEQF
TRBJ2-1,TRBV9,ASSVDGDYNEQF
TRBJ1-1,TRBV6-6,ASRGRASTEAF
TRBJ2-1,TRBV15,ATSKLQRANNEQF
TRBJ2-2,TRBV4-2,ASSQEERDANTGELF
TRBJ2-7,TRBV14,ASSQDYPLYEQY
TRBJ2-5,TRBV19,ASSIASGRATQY
TRBJ2-7,TRBV5-1,ASRPRSRGYEQY
TRBJ1-3,TRBV2,ASSEGSGTGGNTIY
TRBJ2-2,TRBV4-1,ASTWGQVISGELF
TRBJ2-7,TRBV4-1,ASSQVGLAGYEQY
TRBJ1-5,TRBV30,AWSRAANQPQH
TRBJ2-1,TRBV7-2,ALQAGGAYNEQF
TRBJ1-4,TRBV9,ASSVDGRQNEKLF
TRBJ2-7,TRBV7-6,ASSLESSGSYEQY
TRBJ2-1,TRBV4-1,ASSPNANEQF
TRBJ1-1,TRBV21-1,AIIREAF
TRBJ2-7,TRBV11-1,ASSLARTGRDEQY
TRBJ2-7,TRBV27,ASSLTQLREQY
TRBJ2-3,TRBV11-2,ASSRREGTSTDTQY
TRBJ2-1,TRBV11-2,ASLGEREGPYNEQF
TRBJ2-7,TRBV19,LGVHEQY